Detailed here is one T cell receptor beta chain. Profiling relied on immunoSEQ multiplex PCR, and the TCRdb table lists in-frame clones only, not all of them. The table lists about 340,000 clones, around 86% of them singletons. With 8 bases removed from V and 10 bases from J, the gap between germline ends came to 17 bases. Germline lookup yields CDR1 GTSNPN and CDR2 SVGIG (reference sequence). The CDR3 is made up of 11 amino acids. This sample is drawn from a study of blood T cell repertoires in COVID-19. Study-level background: Samples taken during acute and convalescent COVID-19 were collected in the United States, Italy and Spain.

This clonotype was sampled from a woman between 45 and 65 years old with COVID-19, enrolled during active disease. The chain links TRBV30 to TRBJ1-1; maybe TRBD1 (6 bases). The sequencing input was peripheral blood. DNA of the CDR3: TGTGCCCGTAACAGGGTTCAAAGAGCTTTCTTT. It translates to CARNRVQRAFF. Full variable domain (rest looked up from reference TRBV30 and TRBJ1-1): SQTIHQWPATLVQPVGSPLSLECTVEGTSNPNLYWYRQAAGRGLQLLFYSVGIGQISSEVPQNLSASRPQDRQFILSSKKLLLSDSGFYLCARNRVQRAFFGQGTRLTVV.